This TCR beta chain originates from a study of control samples from healthy donors and cancer patients. Trimming stripped 10 bases from V and 4 bases from J, with 13 bases between. Germline-derived CDR1 and CDR2 are ENHRY and SYGVKD. There are 12 residues in the CDR3. Sequencing was performed with immunoSEQ multiplex PCR; in TCRdb, only in-frame clones are kept and a portion is missing. The sample holds about 120,000 clones; roughly 92% are singletons and the top ten take around 5.4%. Sample: blood. The J gene is TRBJ2-5, the V gene TRBV10-3; no clear D gene. This receptor was identified in a man aged 18 to 35 in good health. The CDR3 nucleotides are TGTGCCACCGGGCAAGGACGAGAGACCCAGTACTTC. As protein: CATGQGRETQYF.